This T cell receptor (beta chain) emerged from a study of blood T cell repertoires in COVID-19. For the study at large: In each case, the material was cDNA or gDNA derived from T cells, B-cell-depleted T cells, or PBMCs.

The CDR3 has 16 amino acids. Germline CDR1 is KGHSH and CDR2 is LQKENI. The V and J ends lost 6 bases and 0 bases respectively, with 17 bases between them. This clone was seen a handful of times. This table comes from immunoSEQ multiplex PCR, and its TCRdb copy is limited to in-frame clones, with some not included. The repertoire holds around 190,000 clones, with about four fifths as singletons. The chain combines TRBV18 with TRBJ1-1; D not certain. Sequencing was carried out using PBMCs or T cells enriched from blood (not recorded which). The clonotype originates from a woman younger than 45 who had been exposed to COVID-19. CDR3 amino acids: CASSPRGQRMNTEAFF. The CDR3 nucleotides are TGTGCCAGCTCCCCCCGCGGGCAGAGAATGAACACTGAAGCTTTCTTT.